These T cell receptor beta chains were read from a single sample in a study of PD-1 blockade in classical Hodgkin lymphoma. Data came from immunoSEQ multiplex PCR; TCRdb stores just in-frame clones and leaves some out. This table holds about 32,000 clones, about 88% found once. The specimen sequenced was CD4+ T cells from blood. Every receptor here comes from a human donor with classical Hodgkin lymphoma. Each CDR3 is given with its conserved first and last residue. D genes are given only for firm matches. Clone size is not always given. Where it is, it says once, few, many or a class for expanded clones.

TRBD2	NA	TRBV9	TRBJ2-2	CASSVLGGRAQTGELFF	TGTGCCAGCAGCGTATTAGGTGGGAGGGCCCAAACCGGGGAGCTGTTTTTT
TRBD2	NA	TRBV29-1	TRBJ2-1	CSAAGLAQYNEQFF	TGCAGCGCCGCGGGACTAGCGCAATACAATGAGCAGTTCTTC
NA	NA	TRBV28	TRBJ1-2	CASTSPGSSYGYTF	TGTGCCAGCACCTCGCCGGGCAGCTCCTATGGCTACACCTTC
NA	NA	TRBV19	TRBJ2-7	CASSPVGSYEQYF	TGTGCCAGTAGTCCCGTGGGGTCCTACGAGCAGTACTTC
NA	NA	TRBV5-4	TRBJ1-6	CASSLVRSDSPLHF	TGTGCCAGCAGCTTGGTCAGGAGTGATTCACCCCTCCACTTT
NA	NA	TRBV5-1	TRBJ2-3	CASSLIPARDTQYF	TGCGCCAGCAGCTTGATACCGGCAAGAGATACGCAGTATTTT
TRBD2	NA	TRBV2	TRBJ2-7	CASSVGRVQAEEQYF	TGTGCCAGCAGTGTTGGGAGGGTCCAGGCGGAAGAGCAGTACTTC
TRBD2	NA	TRBV6-5	TRBJ2-2	CASSYLAGGPTGELFF	TGTGCCAGCAGTTACCTAGCGGGAGGGCCCACCGGGGAGCTGTTTTTT
NA	NA	TRBV7-9	TRBJ2-3	CASSRVNQRGTDTQYF	TGTGCCAGCAGCCGCGTCAACCAGCGGGGCACAGATACGCAGTATTTT
NA	NA	TRBV7-6	TRBJ2-1	CASSLLVNSNNEQFF	TGTGCCAGCAGCTTACTAGTAAACTCGAACAATGAGCAGTTCTTC
TRBD1	once	TRBV6-5	TRBJ2-1	CASSSTGGSHNEQFF	TGTGCCAGCAGCTCGACAGGGGGGTCCCACAATGAGCAGTTCTTC
NA	NA	TRBV6-1	TRBJ2-5	CASSWREGETQYF	TGTGCCAGCAGTTGGAGGGAAGGTGAGACCCAGTACTTC
NA	NA	TRBV4-1	TRBJ1-2	CASSQDRANYGYTF	TGCGCCAGCAGCCAAGACCGGGCAAACTATGGCTACACCTTC
NA	NA	TRBV11-2	TRBJ2-7	CASSFTTSSYEQYF	TGTGCCAGCAGCTTTACTACGAGCTCCTACGAGCAGTACTTC
TRBD1	few	TRBV18	TRBJ1-2	CASSPTDRGYGGYTF	TGTGCCAGCTCACCAACGGACAGGGGGTATGGTGGCTACACCTTC
TRBD1	NA	TRBV5-1	TRBJ1-1	CASSRQGVPNTEAFF	TGCGCCAGCAGTCGGCAGGGGGTTCCGAACACTGAAGCTTTCTTT
NA	few	TRBV6-5	TRBJ1-5	CASSANGPNQPQHF	TGTGCCAGCAGTGCAAACGGGCCCAATCAGCCCCAGCATTTT
TRBD2	NA	TRBV5-4	TRBJ2-2	CASSKPGTSGNTGELFF	TGTGCCAGCAGCAAGCCCGGGACTAGCGGGAACACCGGGGAGCTGTTTTTT
NA	NA	TRBV7-3	TRBJ2-1	CARKASGLPPWVAQEQFF	TGTGCCAGAAAAGCTTCGGGACTCCCACCTTGGGTTGCGCAGGAGCAGTTCTTC
NA	once	TRBV5-4	TRBJ1-1	CASSLPLRGTEAFF	TGTGCCAGCTCTCTGCCCCTTAGAGGCACTGAAGCTTTCTTT
NA	NA	TRBV21-1	TRBJ2-3	CASSREYRGSTDTQYF	TGTGCCAGCAGCAGGGAATACAGGGGATCCACAGATACGCAGTATTTT
NA	once	TRBV19	TRBJ2-7	CASRDTSYEQYF	TGTGCCAGTAGGGACACCTCCTACGAGCAGTACTTC
NA	NA	TRBV5-6	TRBJ1-2	CASSLPNYGYTF	TGTGCCAGCAGCTTACCTAACTATGGCTACACCTTC
TRBD2	NA	TRBV6-5	TRBJ2-7	CASSYSKAGGPHEQYF	TGTGCCAGCAGTTACTCTAAAGCGGGAGGGCCCCACGAGCAGTACTTC
NA	NA	TRBV19	TRBJ1-1	CASSPSGRWIVNTEAFF	TGTGCCAGTAGTCCCAGCGGGAGATGGATTGTGAACACTGAAGCTTTCTTT
NA	NA	TRBV7-3	TRBJ1-5	CASSTGTVDLQPQHF	TGTGCCAGCAGCACCGGGACGGTGGACCTTCAGCCCCAGCATTTT
NA	NA	TRBV5-5	TRBJ2-7	CASSLRTFYEQYF	TGTGCCAGCAGCTTGAGGACTTTCTACGAGCAGTACTTC
NA	NA	TRBV25-1	TRBJ1-2	CASSVGEGGYTF	TGTGCCAGCAGTGTAGGGGAAGGGGGCTACACCTTC
TRBD1	NA	TRBV9	TRBJ1-4	CASSVGRGEEKLFF	TGTGCCAGCAGCGTAGGCAGGGGGGAAGAAAAACTGTTTTTT